The source of this T cell receptor (beta chain) is a study of blood T cells in healthy people across ages. Study in general: With template switching, about one barcoded beta molecule was captured per two T cells.

Germline values: CDR1 MDHEN, CDR2 SYDVKM. This CDR3 is 15 amino acids long. V was pared by 5 bases and J by 0 bases, with 11 bases between. Sample-barcoded 5' priming and a J-beta primer mix drove a second PCR of roughly 7 to 11 cycles. Each cDNA molecule was tagged by a template-switch adaptor that had 12 random nucleotides. TCRdb re-derived calls from the 5' RACE reads in MiXCR, one entry per CDR3 protein. The repertoire consists of approximately 1.5 million distinct CDR3 sequences, with 42% occurring once and the leading ten covering roughly 3.7%. General observations from the study: Researchers said unsorted PBMCs prevented a conclusive naive versus antigen-experienced comparison. Observed TCR beta diversity per million T cells went down as age went up. This fall followed a roughly linear course with age.

A remark on this clonotype: Its antigen remains unidentified.

Material for sequencing was blood. The TCR comes from a young woman in good health. The chain employs TRBV28 and TRBJ1-5, with D uncertain. CDR3 sequence reads: CASSGYLRSNQPQHF. CDR3 in DNA: TGTGCCAGCAGTGGGTACTTACGTAGCAATCAGCCCCAGCATTTT.